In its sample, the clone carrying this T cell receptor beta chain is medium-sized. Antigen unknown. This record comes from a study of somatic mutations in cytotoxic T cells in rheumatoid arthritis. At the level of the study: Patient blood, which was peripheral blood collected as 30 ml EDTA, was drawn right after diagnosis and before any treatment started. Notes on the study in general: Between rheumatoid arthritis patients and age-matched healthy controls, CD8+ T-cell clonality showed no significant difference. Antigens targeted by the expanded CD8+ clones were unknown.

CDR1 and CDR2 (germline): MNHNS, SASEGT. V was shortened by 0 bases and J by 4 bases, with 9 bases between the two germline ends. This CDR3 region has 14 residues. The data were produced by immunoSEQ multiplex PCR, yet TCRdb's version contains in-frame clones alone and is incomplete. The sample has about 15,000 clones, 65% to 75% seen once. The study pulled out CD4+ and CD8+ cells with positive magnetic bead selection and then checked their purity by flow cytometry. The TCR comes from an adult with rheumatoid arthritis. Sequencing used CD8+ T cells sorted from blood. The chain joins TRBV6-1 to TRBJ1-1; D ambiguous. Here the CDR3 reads CASSEAEGVTEAFF. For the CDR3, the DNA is TGTGCCAGCAGTGAAGCCGAGGGCGTCACTGAAGCTTTCTTT.